Listed below are T cell receptor beta chains from one sample, sequenced in a study of blood T cells in healthy people across ages. TCRdb reprocessed the 5' RACE reads with MiXCR, giving one entry per CDR3 protein. The table records 800,000 to 1,000,000 distinct CDR3 sequences, roughly 52% of them present only once. The sample was blood. These receptors were taken from a man in his thirties or forties in good health. The CDR3 runs from the conserved cysteine through the conserved F or W. D genes are given only for firm matches. Clone sizes are given selectively: once, few, many, or a class where the clone is expanded.

v_gene	abundance	d_gene	len	j_gene	CDR3nt	CDR3aa
TRBV24-1	.	TRBD2	18	TRBJ2-3	TGTGCCACCAGTGACCGCAGAGAGGCAGGGAGGGTCACAGATACGCAGTATTTT	CATSDRREAGRVTDTQYF
TRBV25-1	once	.	17	TRBJ1-4	TGTGCCAGCAGTGAAGTTCTTTTCGGGAGGTACGATGAAAAACTGTTTTTT	CASSEVLFGRYDEKLFF
TRBV3-1	.	.	16	TRBJ1-4	TGTGCCAGCAGCTACTATTCAGGACCTACAAATGAAAAACTGTTTTTT	CASSYYSGPTNEKLFF
TRBV7-9	.	.	13	TRBJ1-1	TGTGCCACCCTTGATGGGGGGCCCCCTGAAGCTTTCTTT	CATLDGGPPEAFF
TRBV29-1	.	.	15	TRBJ1-1	TGCAGCCCAGGCCGGAATCCGGGGCCTGGCACTGAAGCTTTCTTT	CSPGRNPGPGTEAFF
TRBV13	.	.	18	TRBJ1-6	TGTGCCAGCAGCCCGGGGGCAGGTTTGAGCTCCTATAATTCACCCCTCCACTTT	CASSPGAGLSSYNSPLHF
TRBV4-3	.	.	19	TRBJ1-6	TGCGCCAGCAGCCAAGATCGGGCCCAGGGCAACTCCTATAATTCACCCCTCCACTTT	CASSQDRAQGNSYNSPLHF
TRBV29-1	.	.	14	TRBJ1-1	TGCAGCGTGCAACGGACAGCCCAGAACACTGAAGCTTTCTTT	CSVQRTAQNTEAFF
TRBV7-2	few	.	15	TRBJ2-7	TGTGCCAGCAGCTATCGGCCAGATGTATCCTACGAGCAGTACTTC	CASSYRPDVSYEQYF
TRBV20-1	.	TRBD1	13	TRBJ2-5	TGCAGTGCTGAGGACAGGGGAAGGGAGACCCAGTACTTC	CSAEDRGRETQYF
TRBV5-1	few	TRBD1	16	TRBJ1-1	TGCGCCAGCAGCCCTGGACAGGGGGCGTCGAACACTGAAGCTTTCTTT	CASSPGQGASNTEAFF
TRBV10-3	few	.	15	TRBJ1-1	TGTGCCATCAGTGAGACTTGGATCGGGAACACTGAAGCTTTCTTT	CAISETWIGNTEAFF
TRBV29-1	.	TRBD1	15	TRBJ2-3	TGCAGCGTCCTTCGACAGGGGGCAAGGACAGATACGCAGTATTTT	CSVLRQGARTDTQYF
TRBV29-1	.	.	14	TRBJ2-7	TGCAGCGTTGTCCCCACGCGGGCCTCCTACGAGCAGTACTTC	CSVVPTRASYEQYF
TRBV20-1	.	TRBD1	17	TRBJ1-2	TGCAGTGCTAGAGCTCCGGGACAGGGCATGGGGAACTATGGCTACACCTTC	CSARAPGQGMGNYGYTF
TRBV6-5	.	.	14	TRBJ2-5	TGTGCCTCTTCGTGGGCGGGGGCCCAAGAGACCCAGTACTTC	CASSWAGAQETQYF
TRBV6-6	once	TRBD1	13	TRBJ1-5	TGTGCCAGCAGTGGACAGGGCATACAGCCCCAGCATTTT	CASSGQGIQPQHF
TRBV4-1	.	.	17	TRBJ2-1	TGCGCCAGCAGCCAAGAAGGACGGGGCCGTCTGAGGAATGAGCAGTTCTTC	CASSQEGRGRLRNEQFF
TRBV20-1	.	.	13	TRBJ2-1	TGCAGTGCTTGCCGGGACTCCAACAATGAGCAGTTCTTC	CSACRDSNNEQFF
TRBV6-1	.	.	13	TRBJ2-4	TGTGCCAGCAGGGGGGATGGGGGCAACATTCAGTACTTC	CASRGDGGNIQYF
TRBV30	once	.	11	TRBJ2-7	TGTGCCTGGACAGGGGTTAACGAGCAGTACTTC	CAWTGVNEQYF
TRBV7-9	.	.	16	TRBJ2-4	TGTGCCAGCAGCCCGACCTTGGGGGCTTCCAAAAACATTCAGTACTTC	CASSPTLGASKNIQYF
TRBV4-1	few	.	15	TRBJ2-5	TGCGCCAGCAGCCACTCCGGGGATCGGAGGGAGACCCAGTACTTC	CASSHSGDRRETQYF
TRBV11-2	many	.	20	TRBJ2-2	TGTGCCAGCAGCGATTCCCAGGGGAGGCAAGCTCAGGGGTCATCCGGGGAGCTGTTTTTT	CASSDSQGRQAQGSSGELFF
TRBV5-1	.	.	15	TRBJ2-7	TGCGCCAGCAGCTTTGACAGTTCGCGGTTGAACGAGCAGTACTTC	CASSFDSSRLNEQYF
TRBV4-2	.	TRBD2	16	TRBJ2-3	TGTGCCGGCAGCCCGCTAGCGGGGGGCTCAAGGGATACGCAGTATTTT	CAGSPLAGGSRDTQYF
TRBV28	.	TRBD2	19	TRBJ2-1	TGTGCTAGCAGTTCCGCCCTACTAGCGGGGGGGCGAACCTACAATGAGCAGTTCTTC	CASSSALLAGGRTYNEQFF
TRBV4-1	few	TRBD1	15	TRBJ2-7	TGCGCCCGCTCCACCAGCGACAGGGCGGGTTACGAGCAGTACTTC	CARSTSDRAGYEQYF
TRBV4-2	.	.	17	TRBJ2-2	TGTGCCAGCAGCCAAGATCCCGGATATGCGAACACCGGGGAGCTGTTTTTT	CASSQDPGYANTGELFF
TRBV7-6	many	.	15	TRBJ1-6	TGTGCCAGCAGCTTAGGGGCAGGGCTTAATTCACCCCTCCACTTT	CASSLGAGLNSPLHF
TRBV4-3	.	.	17	TRBJ1-1	TGCGCCAGCAGCCAAGTCGGAGGACGGGACGGGAACACTGAAGCTTTCTTT	CASSQVGGRDGNTEAFF
TRBV7-9	.	.	15	TRBJ2-5	TGTGCCAGCAGCTCCGACTCGCGGCCACCGGGAGAGCAGTACTTC	CASSSDSRPPGEQYF
TRBV6-5	.	.	15	TRBJ2-5	TGTGCCACCTCGGCGAGGAGGGGCGCAGGAGAGACCCAGTACTTC	CATSARRGAGETQYF
TRBV5-1	few	TRBD1	15	TRBJ2-1	TGCGCCAGCAGCGACCGGGACAGGGGGCTTAATGAGCAGTTCTTC	CASSDRDRGLNEQFF
TRBV15	.	.	12	TRBJ1-1	TGTGCCACCAGCAGAGGGGCGGGAGAAGCTTTCTTT	CATSRGAGEAFF
TRBV6-5	few	TRBD1	13	TRBJ2-7	TGTGCCAGCAGGGGACAGGAGATATACGAGCAGTACTTC	CASRGQEIYEQYF
TRBV7-8	.	.	14	TRBJ2-7	TGTGCCAGCAGCTCTGGTGGGGGTGTCTACGAGCAGTACTTC	CASSSGGGVYEQYF
TRBV7-2	few	TRBD2	16	TRBJ2-3	TGTGCCAGCAGCTTTCCGGGCGGGGGGGCATCAGATACGCAGTATTTT	CASSFPGGGASDTQYF
TRBV7-6	.	TRBD1	15	TRBJ2-7	TGTGCCAGCAGCTTACCCGGACAGGGGTTATACGAGCAGTACTTC	CASSLPGQGLYEQYF
TRBV6-5	.	TRBD1	14	TRBJ2-3	TGTGCCAGCAGTTACGACAGGGGGAGAGATACGCAGTATTTT	CASSYDRGRDTQYF
TRBV2	few	.	19	TRBJ1-6	TGTGCCAGCAGTATCCCGGACAGTTCGACAGGCTCCTATAATTCACCCCTCCACTTT	CASSIPDSSTGSYNSPLHF
TRBV28	few	.	15	TRBJ1-4	TGTGCCAGCCGGGACGCCCGTGGGAGGAGTGAAAAACTGTTTTTT	CASRDARGRSEKLFF
TRBV5-1	.	.	14	TRBJ1-2	TGCGCCAGCAGCACCGGGACCGACGGCTATGGCTACACCTTC	CASSTGTDGYGYTF
TRBV30	.	TRBD1	13	TRBJ1-1	TGTGCCTGGAGCCTACAGGGGGTAGCTGAAGCTTTCTTT	CAWSLQGVAEAFF
TRBV5-5	.	.	14	TRBJ2-3	TGTGCCAGCAGCTCCCCAGTCTCCGCAGATACGCAGTATTTT	CASSSPVSADTQYF
TRBV7-9	.	.	10	TRBJ1-1	TGTGCCGTCGGGGGGTCTGAAGCTTTCTTT	CAVGGSEAFF
TRBV6-6	.	.	16	TRBJ1-2	TGTGCCAGCAGTTACCGACCCTTAGACGGACAATATGGCTACACCTTC	CASSYRPLDGQYGYTF
TRBV6-1	.	.	15	TRBJ2-3	TGTGCCAGCAGGCGAACGGGGGTACCCACAGATACGCAGTATTTT	CASRRTGVPTDTQYF
TRBV29-1	few	.	13	TRBJ1-1	TGCAGCGTCCGAGGGGTCCTGAACACTGAAGCTTTCTTT	CSVRGVLNTEAFF
TRBV24-1	.	.	16	TRBJ1-2	TGTGCCACCAGTGATCCGGCCAGGGGAGCTAACTATGGCTACACCTTC	CATSDPARGANYGYTF
TRBV4-1	once	TRBD1	14	TRBJ1-2	TGCGCCAGCAGCCTAGACAGGGGGATAGGTGGCTACACCTTC	CASSLDRGIGGYTF
TRBV10-3	few	.	15	TRBJ2-3	TGTGCCATCAGTGAGGGCGGGCGAGTGGCAGATACGCAGTATTTT	CAISEGGRVADTQYF
TRBV7-2	.	TRBD1	14	TRBJ1-5	TGTGCCAGCAGCACAACAGGGGTTCGTCAGCCCCAGCATTTT	CASSTTGVRQPQHF
TRBV28	.	.	13	TRBJ2-7	TGTGCCAGCAGTGTTCGTGGGGGGATCGAGCAGTACTTC	CASSVRGGIEQYF
TRBV3-1	.	.	16	TRBJ1-4	TGTGCCAGCAGCCTAGCTTCCGGGACCGGGAATGAAAAACTGTTTTTT	CASSLASGTGNEKLFF